This is a list of T cell receptor beta chains from one sample in a study of blood T cell repertoires in COVID-19. Here immunoSEQ multiplex PCR was the method, and the copy in TCRdb shows in-frame clones only, minus some. The sample includes around 340,000 clones, about nine tenths of them seen just once. Material: PBMCs or T cells enriched from blood (not recorded which). The receptors come from a woman aged 25 to 39 who had been exposed to COVID-19. Both conserved end residues are part of each CDR3. D genes are given only for firm matches. Size tells how often a clone was seen (once, few, many) or the class of an expanded clone, and some rows leave it out.

>-|-|TRBV2|TRBJ2-1
TGTGCCAGTCTACAGGGAGGGAGGAATGAGCAGTTCTTC
CASLQGGRNEQFF
>-|TRBD2|TRBV25-1|TRBJ2-2
TGTGCCAGCAGTGACCTCCCACTAGCGGGTGACACCGGGGAGCTGTTTTTT
CASSDLPLAGDTGELFF
>-|TRBD2|TRBV25-1|TRBJ2-1
TGTGCCAGCAGTGGTATTTTGGTAGCGGGACGCTCCTACAATGAGCAGTTCTTC
CASSGILVAGRSYNEQFF
>-|TRBD2|TRBV28|TRBJ2-1
TGTGCCAGCAGTTTTTTTGGCGGGAGGGCCGGAAATGAGCAGTTCTTC
CASSFFGGRAGNEQFF
>-|TRBD1|TRBV18|TRBJ2-1
TGTGCCAGCTCAACAAGGACAGGGTGGGAGGAGCAGTTCTTC
CASSTRTGWEEQFF
>once|-|TRBV11-1|TRBJ1-6
TGTGCCAGCAGCTTACAGGGACTAAATTCACCCCTCCACTTT
CASSLQGLNSPLHF
>-|-|TRBV30|TRBJ1-6
TGTGCCTGGAGGGACCAGGGCTCCTATAATTCACCCCTCCACTTT
CAWRDQGSYNSPLHF
>-|-|TRBV9|TRBJ2-2
TGTGCCAGCAGCGCCCGACAGGACTTTAAAGCCGGGGAGCTGTTTTTT
CASSARQDFKAGELFF
>-|TRBD1|TRBV7-9|TRBJ1-2
TGTGCCAGCAGCTCCCCCCAGGGGGCGGCCTATGGCTACACCTTC
CASSSPQGAAYGYTF
>-|-|TRBV19|TRBJ2-5
TGTGCCAGTAGCCCAGGAGGGGCGCGGGAGACCCAGTACTTC
CASSPGGARETQYF
>-|TRBD2|TRBV5-1|TRBJ2-3
TGCGCCAGCAGCTTGGAGGGACTAGCGGGGACTAGAGATACGCAGTATTTT
CASSLEGLAGTRDTQYF
>-|-|TRBV7-9|TRBJ1-2
TGTGCCAGCAGCTTATTCGGGGGAGGCTATGGCTACACCTTC
CASSLFGGGYGYTF
>-|TRBD1|TRBV2|TRBJ1-2
TGTGCCAGCAGCGAAGCTTGGACAGGGGGCTACTATGGCTACACCTTC
CASSEAWTGGYYGYTF
>-|-|TRBV6-4|TRBJ2-1
TGTGCCAGCAGTGAGGACAGCGACGGTTACAATGAGCAGTTCTTC
CASSEDSDGYNEQFF
>once|TRBD2|TRBV24-1|TRBJ2-7
TGTGCCACCAGTGATTTGATTAGCGGGAGAGACGTTCAGTACTTC
CATSDLISGRDVQYF
>-|TRBD2|TRBV5-1|TRBJ2-2
TGCGCCAGCAGCAGGGCTAGCGGGAGCGTCGGGGAGCTGTTTTTT
CASSRASGSVGELFF
>-|TRBD2|TRBV6-5|TRBJ2-3
TGTGCCAGCAGTTACACAAGGGAGGGTGGGACAGATACGCAGTATTTT
CASSYTREGGTDTQYF
>-|TRBD2|TRBV7-9|TRBJ2-1
TGTGCCAGCAGCTTAGGGAGCGGGGTAAGCTCCTACAATGAGCAGTTCTTC
CASSLGSGVSSYNEQFF
>-|TRBD1|TRBV5-6|TRBJ1-5
TGTGCCAGCAGCTTGCGCAGGGGGCGCGGGAGGGGCAATCAGCCCCAGCATTTT
CASSLRRGRGRGNQPQHF
>-|-|TRBV27|TRBJ1-3
TGTGCCAGCAGTTTATCCGGGGCGGGGAGAAACACCATATATTTT
CASSLSGAGRNTIYF
>-|-|TRBV7-3|TRBJ2-1
TGTGCCAGCAGCTTCGGAGGCGGAGGGGACAATGAGCAGTTCTTC
CASSFGGGGDNEQFF
>-|-|TRBV12-3/TRBV12-4|TRBJ1-6
TGTGCCAGCAGTTCGCAGGGGAATTCACCCCTCCACTTT
CASSSQGNSPLHF
>-|-|TRBV7-8|TRBJ1-5
TGTGCCATCGCTAGAGATGGCAATCAGCCCCAGCATTTT
CAIARDGNQPQHF
>few|-|TRBV4-2|TRBJ2-7
TGTGCCAGCAGCCAATCAGGGTACGACGAGCAGTACTTC
CASSQSGYDEQYF
>-|-|TRBV7-9|TRBJ1-3
TGTGCCAGCAGCCGTACCAGGACGGATACGTCGGGGAACACCATATATTTT
CASSRTRTDTSGNTIYF
>-|TRBD1|TRBV29-1|TRBJ1-5
TGCAGCGTCACCAGGGGGGGCAATCAGCCCCAGCATTTT
CSVTRGGNQPQHF